The clone carrying this T cell receptor (beta chain) was detected ten times or more. Sequencing ends 3 residues short of the CDR3 end; the germline J gene provides the rest. Sequenced by immunoSEQ multiplex PCR; TCRdb stores in-frame clones only, minus some. The sample was found to contain about 31,000 clones, and every one recurs. This sample was included in a study of T cell clonality in common variable immunodeficiency. The CDR3 has 14 amino acids. Per germline, CDR1 SGHTA and CDR2 FQGNSA. V shed 7 bases and J shed 2 bases, with 12 bases lying between them. Specimen: peripheral blood mononuclear cells. This TCR came from a person aged 18 to 75 in good health. The chain has TRBV7-2 and TRBJ1-3, with D possibly being TRBD1 (5 bases). The CDR3 protein is CASTRQYTGNTIYF. The sequenced CDR3 bases are TGTGCCAGCACCAGACAGTACACTGGAAACACC. The full variable domain, rest sourced from reference TRBV7-2 and TRBJ1-3, is GAGVSQSPSNKVTEKGKDVELRCDPISGHTALYWYRQSLGQGLEFLIYFQGNSAPDKSGLPSDRFSAERTGGSVSTLTIQRTQQEDSAVYLCASTRQYTGNTIYFGEGSWLTVV.